Given below is one T cell receptor (beta chain) in context. There are a few counts of this clonotype. Its antigen has not been determined. Base qualities were left out, and no much larger clone turns up one base away. Donors were 39 systemically healthy Caucasian individuals from Russia aged roughly 6 to 95 years. Each donor gave around 9 milliliters of peripheral blood, collected into EDTA-treated Vacutainer tubes. Ficoll-Paque density-gradient centrifugation was used to isolate PBMCs, with at least 6.5 million per sample. Total RNA was extracted from PBMCs with Trizol reagent, with at least 5 micrograms obtained per sample. The percentages of naive CD45RAhigh/CD27high T cells were determined by flow cytometry on a PBMC aliquot from every donor. The library was obtained by 5' RACE. TCRdb names Illumina HiSeq 2500 as the instrument used. A second about 6 to 11 cycle PCR used a sample-barcoded 5' primer and a J-beta primer mix. Each TCR beta cDNA molecule received a unique molecular identifier from a template-switch 5' adaptor carrying 12 random nucleotides. Each sample yielded at least 2.5 million CDR3-containing paired-end reads. First-strand cDNA synthesis was performed from all RNA using the Mint cDNA synthesis kit, with priming by a TRBC-specific oligonucleotide. Following uracil-DNA glycosylase treatment, a first 18-cycle PCR with universal primers M1SS and BC2_uni_R was performed on all cDNA. Per the source publication's procedure: For normalization, 1 million high-quality reads, each with a distinct molecular identifier, were randomly selected from each sample. Reads sharing molecular identifiers were discarded rather than binned into consensus sequences. MiTCR, set to a Q25 quality threshold and the strictest error-elimination algorithm, was used for CDR3 identification, clonotype clustering and error correction. A nonparametric unseen species model with Euler transformation was used to estimate lower-bound total TCR beta diversity. TCRdb redid the processing of the public reads, applying fastp at Q25 and MiXCR, and retained in-frame beta chains. Rows merge per CDR3 protein into single entries with the most common DNA and genes. TCRdb's processing, not the study's, gives the V and J calls here. This sample has hundreds of thousands of distinct CDR3 sequences in its table, and 20% to 30% of those were observed once. The ten most abundant clones make up approximately 8.7% of the sample.

The CDR3 runs 18 residues from the cysteine to the phenylalanine. Only the CDR3 DNA stays, 54 bases, in frame from base 1. V is reduced by 3 bases and J by 0 bases, leaving a spacing of 17 bases between them. CDR1 and CDR2 were assigned from the germline V gene (reference sequence) as LGHDT and YNNKEL. This sample stems from a study of blood T cells in healthy people across ages (dated by TCRdb to the mid-2010s). With respect to the entire study: In model experiments, template switching captured roughly one uniquely barcoded TCR beta cDNA molecule for every two T cells. The study measured age-related changes in TCR beta repertoire diversity using deep sequencing normalized with unique cDNA molecular identifiers. The donors were split into four age groups: young (average 16 years), middle-aged (39), aged (62) and long-lived (about 74). Using the same blood draw, the study looked at two additional independent replicas of 1 million unique cDNA reads for two donors, one aged 18 to 30 and the other aged 80 or older. General conclusions and limits of the study: There was a strong correlation between observed TCR beta diversity and the percentage of naive T cells measured by flow cytometry. Bulk unsorted PBMC profiling prevented conclusive comparison of naive and antigen-experienced compartments. Estimates of total diversity based on one million sequenced T cells were considered lower bounds and underestimates. Compared with the aged group, the long-lived group had more naive CD4+ T cells, fewer expanded clones and increased TCR diversity, suggesting age selection. As age increased, observed TCR beta diversity per million T cells dropped in a roughly linear way, and a significant reduction was already evident by age roughly 40. Because the CMV infection status of the donors was unknown, age-related changes in expanded clonotypes may potentially have been confounded.

This same sample was also part of a study on T cells of mothers and their children. As that second study puts it: Nine systemically healthy Caucasian individuals served as donors, namely three mothers together with their six children. cDNA synthesis used all of the extracted RNA, with approximately 1.4 ug of RNA in each 15 ul reaction. Sample barcodes and 2-4 random nucleotides were added via the M1S primer in the second PCR. More than 8 million TCR beta CDR3 reads were obtained from each mother, and roughly 3 million reads were obtained from each child. In both related and unrelated pairs, thymic selection shapes the output of TCR recombination in a similar way, with inherited differences having only a minor effect. Normalized repertoire overlap was always slightly but never significantly higher in related than unrelated mother-child pairs. No persistent microchimeric T cell clones were detected, at a sensitivity of approximately 90 clones per million clonotypes. Deep NGS was used in the study to compare the TCR beta repertoires of mothers and children and to look for features that separate related mother-child pairs from unrelated individuals. On average, the children were around 11 +/- 4 years old, while the mothers were about 38 +/- 4 years old. Libraries were sequenced on Illumina HiSeq 2000 with 100+100 nt paired-end reads after adapter ligation with NEBNext reagents. To prevent cross-contamination, the mother and child libraries were prepared a month apart and were sequenced in separate runs. Between roughly 450,000 and 2,200,000 distinct TCR beta clonotypes were identified per donor. Naive TCR beta clonotypes were estimated from low-frequency clonotypes matched to each donor's FACS-determined naive share, without sorting.

This receptor was identified in a boy younger than 18 in good health. This receptor chain uses TRBV3-1 and TRBJ1-4, with the D gene not clear enough to name. Sequenced sample: blood. In nucleotides, the sequence is TGTGCCAGCAGCCAGATGGGCGGACTACAGACAACTAATGAAAAACTGTTTTTT. It is translated as CASSQMGGLQTTNEKLFF. The CDR3 plus the reference TRBV3-1 and TRBJ1-4 genes for the other parts give the full variable domain: DTAVSQTPKYLVTQMGNDKSIKCEQNLGHDTMYWYKQDSKKFLKIMFSYNNKELIINETVPNRFSPKSPDKAHLNLHINSLELGDSAVYFCASSQMGGLQTTNEKLFFGSGTQLSVL.